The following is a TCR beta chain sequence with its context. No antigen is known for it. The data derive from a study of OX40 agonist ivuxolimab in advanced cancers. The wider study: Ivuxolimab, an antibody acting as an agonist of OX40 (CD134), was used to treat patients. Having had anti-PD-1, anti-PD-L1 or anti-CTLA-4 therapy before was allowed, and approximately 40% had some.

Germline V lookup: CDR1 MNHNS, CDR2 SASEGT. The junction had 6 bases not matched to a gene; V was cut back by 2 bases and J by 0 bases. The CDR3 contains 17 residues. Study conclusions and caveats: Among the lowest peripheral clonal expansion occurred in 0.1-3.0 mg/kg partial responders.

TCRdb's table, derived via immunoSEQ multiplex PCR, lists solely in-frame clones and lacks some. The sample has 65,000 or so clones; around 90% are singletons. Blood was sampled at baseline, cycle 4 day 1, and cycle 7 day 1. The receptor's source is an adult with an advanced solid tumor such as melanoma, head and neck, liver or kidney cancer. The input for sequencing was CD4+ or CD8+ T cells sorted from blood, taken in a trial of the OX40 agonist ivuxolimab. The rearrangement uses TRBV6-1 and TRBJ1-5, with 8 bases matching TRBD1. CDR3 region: CASSERAGGVSNQPQHF. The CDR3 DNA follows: TGTGCCAGCAGTGAAAGGGCAGGGGGCGTTAGCAATCAGCCCCAGCATTTT.